The rows below give T cell receptor beta chains drawn from one sample of a study of identical twins. TCRdb processed the 5' RACE reads anew with MiXCR; each CDR3 protein has one entry. The sample consists of 400,000 to 500,000 distinct CDR3 sequences, under 20% of them appearing once. The sequenced material came from naive T cells sorted from blood. All receptors come from a man aged 50 to 60 in good health. The CDR3 runs from the conserved cysteine through the conserved F or W. The D gene is left open where the match is weak. Size values are once, few and many counts, or a class for expanded clones, and some rows have none.

J: TRBJ2-7
length: 17
D: TRBD2
V: TRBV7-2
size: -
CDR3: CASSYMGSGRAFYEQYF
DNA: TGTGCCAGCAGCTACATGGGGAGCGGGAGGGCCTTCTACGAGCAGTACTTC

J: TRBJ2-7
length: 15
D: -
V: TRBV18
size: -
CDR3: CASSFSGEQGYEQYF
DNA: TGTGCCAGCTCATTCTCCGGGGAGCAAGGCTACGAGCAGTACTTC

J: TRBJ2-5
length: 21
D: TRBD2
V: TRBV5-4
size: few
CDR3: CASSFGLAGVTNQSPQETQYF
DNA: TGTGCCAGCAGCTTCGGACTAGCGGGGGTAACCAATCAATCCCCACAAGAGACCCAGTACTTC

J: TRBJ1-2
length: 12
D: -
V: TRBV7-2
size: few
CDR3: CASSLVGDGYTF
DNA: TGTGCCAGCAGCTTAGTGGGGGATGGCTACACCTTC

J: TRBJ2-7
length: 15
D: TRBD2
V: TRBV5-1
size: many
CDR3: CASSTGTSRSYEQYF
DNA: TGCGCCAGCAGCACGGGGACTAGCCGTTCCTACGAGCAGTACTTC

J: TRBJ1-5
length: 14
D: -
V: TRBV20-1
size: -
CDR3: CSARVRGRNQPQHF
DNA: TGCAGTGCTAGAGTAAGGGGCAGGAATCAGCCCCAGCATTTT

J: TRBJ2-1
length: 15
D: TRBD2
V: TRBV7-3
size: -
CDR3: CASSKGSTSGNEQFF
DNA: TGTGCCAGCAGCAAAGGGTCGACTAGCGGCAATGAGCAGTTCTTC

J: TRBJ2-7
length: 14
D: TRBD2
V: TRBV28
size: many
CDR3: CASSGREGLYEQYF
DNA: TGTGCCAGCAGTGGAAGGGAGGGGCTCTACGAGCAGTACTTC

J: TRBJ2-7
length: 14
D: -
V: TRBV6-2/TRBV6-3
size: -
CDR3: CASSWGTSGYEQYF
DNA: TGTGCCAGCAGTTGGGGCACCTCGGGCTACGAGCAGTACTTC

J: TRBJ1-2
length: 14
D: -
V: TRBV18
size: -
CDR3: CASHSTSANYGYTF
DNA: TGTGCCAGCCATTCGACTAGCGCTAACTATGGCTACACCTTC

J: TRBJ1-1
length: 15
D: TRBD1
V: TRBV6-2/TRBV6-3
size: -
CDR3: CASSYGGQPNTEAFF
DNA: TGTGCCAGCAGTTACGGGGGACAGCCGAACACTGAAGCTTTCTTT

J: TRBJ2-3
length: 15
D: -
V: TRBV20-1
size: -
CDR3: CSANRDWPTGDTQYF
DNA: TGCAGTGCTAACCGGGACTGGCCGACCGGGGATACGCAGTATTTT

J: TRBJ2-1
length: 15
D: TRBD1
V: TRBV29-1
size: many
CDR3: CSVDHRGTGVDEQFF
DNA: TGCAGCGTTGATCACAGGGGGACGGGAGTGGATGAGCAGTTCTTC

J: TRBJ2-1
length: 13
D: -
V: TRBV4-1
size: -
CDR3: CASSQVLDNEQFF
DNA: TGCGCCAGCAGCCAAGTATTAGACAATGAGCAGTTCTTC

J: TRBJ1-2
length: 15
D: -
V: TRBV7-9
size: -
CDR3: CASSNRRKENYGYTF
DNA: TGTGCCAGCAGCAACCGACGGAAGGAAAACTATGGCTACACCTTC

J: TRBJ2-1
length: 19
D: TRBD1
V: TRBV7-3
size: many
CDR3: CASSLMGEGASRIGNEQFF
DNA: TGTGCCAGCAGCTTAATGGGAGAGGGGGCTAGCAGGATCGGCAATGAGCAGTTCTTC

J: TRBJ1-5
length: 14
D: -
V: TRBV6-2/TRBV6-3
size: -
CDR3: CASSLYSANQPQHF
DNA: TGTGCCAGCAGTCTTTACAGCGCAAATCAGCCCCAGCATTTT

J: TRBJ2-5
length: 16
D: TRBD2
V: TRBV5-6
size: -
CDR3: CASNKPGTSGTETQHF
DNA: TGTGCCAGCAACAAACCCGGGACTAGCGGGACAGAGACCCAGCACTTC

J: TRBJ1-3
length: 14
D: -
V: TRBV6-1
size: many
CDR3: CASRNGWGRDTIYF
DNA: TGTGCCAGCAGAAACGGCTGGGGTCGGGACACCATATATTTT

J: TRBJ2-1
length: 15
D: TRBD2
V: TRBV5-6
size: few
CDR3: CASSLLGLAGNEQFF
DNA: TGTGCCAGCAGCTTGTTGGGACTAGCGGGCAATGAGCAGTTCTTC

J: TRBJ2-1
length: 17
D: TRBD1
V: TRBV5-6
size: -
CDR3: CASSLAVLDRGKDEQFF
DNA: TGTGCCAGCAGCTTGGCCGTTCTGGACAGGGGGAAAGATGAGCAGTTCTTC

J: TRBJ1-3
length: 14
D: -
V: TRBV6-5
size: few
CDR3: CASSLGAHGNTIYF
DNA: TGTGCCAGCAGTTTGGGGGCCCACGGAAACACCATATATTTT

J: TRBJ2-1
length: 15
D: -
V: TRBV7-2
size: -
CDR3: CASSPGEGAYNEQFF
DNA: TGTGCCAGCAGCCCGGGAGAGGGGGCCTACAATGAGCAGTTCTTC

J: TRBJ2-2
length: 13
D: -
V: TRBV10-3
size: many
CDR3: CATLERRSGELFF
DNA: TGTGCCACCCTCGAACGTAGGTCCGGGGAGCTGTTTTTT

J: TRBJ2-7
length: 14
D: -
V: TRBV6-2/TRBV6-3
size: -
CDR3: CASRRGGAAYEQYF
DNA: TGTGCCAGCAGGCGTGGGGGGGCGGCCTACGAGCAGTACTTC

J: TRBJ2-7
length: 14
D: -
V: TRBV7-2
size: few
CDR3: CASTTSGGSYEQYF
DNA: TGTGCCAGCACCACGTCGGGCGGGTCCTACGAGCAGTACTTC

J: TRBJ2-5
length: 15
D: -
V: TRBV4-3
size: many
CDR3: CASSQDSREQETQYF
DNA: TGCGCCAGCAGCCAAGACAGCAGGGAACAAGAGACCCAGTACTTC

J: TRBJ2-1
length: 11
D: -
V: TRBV5-6
size: few
CDR3: CASSWAQEQFF
DNA: TGTGCCAGCAGCTGGGCGCAGGAGCAGTTCTTC

J: TRBJ2-7
length: 15
D: TRBD1
V: TRBV20-1
size: once
CDR3: CSARDFRTGGDEQYF
DNA: TGCAGTGCTAGAGATTTTAGGACAGGGGGCGACGAGCAGTACTTC

J: TRBJ2-2
length: 17
D: -
V: TRBV6-2/TRBV6-3
size: many
CDR3: CASSYSLGDANTGELFF
DNA: TGTGCCAGCAGTTACTCGTTGGGGGATGCGAACACCGGGGAGCTGTTTTTT

J: TRBJ2-7
length: 17
D: TRBD2
V: TRBV20-1
size: few
CDR3: CSARGFLAGDSSYEQYF
DNA: TGCAGTGCTAGAGGATTTCTAGCGGGAGATTCGTCCTACGAGCAGTACTTC

J: TRBJ1-1
length: 15
D: -
V: TRBV15
size: -
CDR3: CATSSTRTRNTEAFF
DNA: TGTGCCACCAGCAGCACGCGGACTCGGAACACTGAAGCTTTCTTT

J: TRBJ2-3
length: 15
D: -
V: TRBV20-1
size: few
CDR3: CSARDAAGQLQTQYF
DNA: TGCAGTGCTAGAGATGCGGCGGGGCAACTCCAGACGCAGTATTTT

J: TRBJ2-7
length: 16
D: -
V: TRBV10-1
size: -
CDR3: CASGADGSKSNYEQYF
DNA: TGCGCCAGCGGGGCGGATGGGTCGAAGAGCAACTACGAGCAGTACTTC

J: TRBJ2-1
length: 15
D: TRBD2
V: TRBV28
size: -
CDR3: CASSLSGSVANEQFF
DNA: TGTGCCAGCAGTCTGAGCGGGAGCGTCGCGAATGAGCAGTTCTTC

J: TRBJ2-5
length: 16
D: -
V: TRBV21-1
size: few
CDR3: CASNTGLAGNQETQYF
DNA: TGTGCCAGCAACACGGGACTAGCGGGGAACCAAGAGACCCAGTACTTC

J: TRBJ2-5
length: 17
D: -
V: TRBV24-1
size: -
CDR3: CATSDFGHVLGQETQYF
DNA: TGTGCCACCAGTGATTTTGGGCATGTTCTGGGCCAAGAGACCCAGTACTTC

J: TRBJ2-1
length: 16
D: -
V: TRBV5-4
size: -
CDR3: CASSSGSHPTIGEQFF
DNA: TGTGCCAGCAGCTCAGGGTCTCATCCCACCATCGGTGAGCAGTTCTTC

J: TRBJ2-3
length: 14
D: TRBD2
V: TRBV5-6
size: many
CDR3: CASSGTSGRDTQYF
DNA: TGTGCCAGCAGCGGGACTAGCGGGAGGGATACGCAGTATTTT

J: TRBJ2-3
length: 15
D: TRBD1
V: TRBV7-3
size: few
CDR3: CASSSTRDREDTQYF
DNA: TGTGCCAGCAGCTCTACCCGGGACAGGGAAGATACGCAGTATTTT

J: TRBJ2-1
length: 14
D: -
V: TRBV19
size: -
CDR3: CASSIFGGYNEQFF
DNA: TGTGCCAGTAGTATTTTTGGGGGCTACAATGAGCAGTTCTTC

J: TRBJ2-5
length: 12
D: TRBD1
V: TRBV29-1
size: -
CDR3: CSVGDRGETQYF
DNA: TGCAGCGTGGGGGACAGGGGAGAGACCCAGTACTTC

J: TRBJ2-1
length: 14
D: -
V: TRBV5-4
size: few
CDR3: CASSSSTGHNEQFF
DNA: TGTGCCAGCAGCTCCTCGACAGGACACAATGAGCAGTTCTTC

J: TRBJ2-1
length: 15
D: TRBD1
V: TRBV7-6
size: many
CDR3: CASSRDRGEYNEQFF
DNA: TGTGCCAGCAGCAGGGACAGGGGTGAATACAATGAGCAGTTCTTC

J: TRBJ1-1
length: 14
D: -
V: TRBV4-3
size: -
CDR3: CASSSSTRGPEAFF
DNA: TGCGCCAGCAGTTCCTCAACCCGGGGGCCTGAAGCTTTCTTT